Detailed here is one T cell receptor (beta chain). The specificity of this receptor is unknown. No clone much larger than this one lies a single base away; base qualities are absent. This sample was taken from a study of identical twins (dated by TCRdb to about 2016). For the wider study: TCR alpha and beta repertoires from monozygotic twins, unrelated adults of various ages and cord blood were deep-sequenced to test whether fetal clonotypes persist. Replicate twin experiments were performed at different times using different library preparation protocols to rule out contamination.

Including cysteine and phenylalanine, the CDR3 has 15 amino acids. The sequence is cut down to CDR3 DNA, 45 bases in frame from base 1. According to the germline V gene (reference sequence), CDR1 reads SEHNR and CDR2 reads FQNEAQ. V is reduced by 4 bases and J by 0 bases, leaving a spacing of 10 bases between them. Study-wide conclusions, independent of this receptor: Invariant T cells such as MAIT and iNKT could partly confound zero-insertion analyses, though diverse VJ usage argued against this for most clonotypes. Compared with coincidental sharing between unrelated individuals, an excess of low generation-probability sequences was observed among out-of-frame TCR alpha sequences shared between twins. Fewer insertions were carried by abundant cord blood beta clonotypes, a similar but weaker trend appeared in young adult naive repertoires, and no such trend appeared in memory repertoires. Excess twin sharing in beta out-of-frame sequences was weaker because fewer shared sequences lowered the signal-to-noise ratio. Out-of-frame TCR alpha sharing in monozygotic twins was systematically underestimated by recombination models, whereas sharing between unrelated individuals was in agreement with the recombination models. Because the same donors could not be followed over many years, the conclusions depended on cross-sectional statistical analysis.

The library was generated by 5' RACE. TCRdb names Illumina HiSeq 2000 as the instrument used. A universal primer binding site was added through template switching, and the final cDNA carried a unique molecular identifier so that TCR cDNA molecules could be counted accurately. Specific primers in the conserved constant-segment region were used to synthesize first-strand cDNA for TCR alpha and beta chains. To control for contamination, every cDNA library was double barcoded, receiving both a SMART-Mk sample barcode and Illumina barcodes. TruSeq adapter sequences along with Illumina sample barcodes were introduced in two successive PCR steps. TCR alpha and beta cDNA libraries were sequenced on the Illumina HiSeq platform with custom primers. Per the original workflow: Raw reads were processed with MiGEC to extract unique molecular identifiers, and MiXCR was used to determine CDR3 positions. For each individual, recombination models were inferred using an EM algorithm with the repgenHMM and IGoR tools. Shared clonotype analysis was performed with the tcR package in R, normalizing sharing by the product of cloneset sizes. To study raw recombination without the effects of thymic and clonal selection, out-of-frame nonproductive sequences were analyzed. The raw public reads went through TCRdb reprocessing: fastp at Q25, MiXCR clone calling, in-frame beta chains kept. A single entry per CDR3 protein holds the most common genes and DNA from its merged rows. Clone size and V and J calls follow TCRdb, not the original study. A total of about 190,000 distinct CDR3 sequences appear in this sample, approximately 16% of them only once. Less than 45% of the sample goes to the ten largest clones.

All donors were healthy Caucasians. The twin cohort comprised three pairs of female monozygotic twins, all aged roughly 18 to 30 years. Positive isolation kits from Invitrogen were used to isolate the CD4+ and CD8+ T cell populations. A further study also used this sample, focusing on T cells expressing NK-cell markers. The second publication reports: TCR beta-chain repertoires were profiled in sorted CD3+CD56+NKG2C+, CD3+CD56+NKG2C- and CD3+CD56-NKG2C+ T-cell subsets from fewer than 10 donors. Seven of the eight sequenced donors were HCMV-seropositive and one was HCMV-seronegative. In several experiments an anti-gammadeltaTCR antibody was added to restrict sorting to alphabetaTCR-expressing T cells. In five to seven donors, the dominant CD3+CD56+NKG2C+ clonotypes were found to rank among the top 10 CD8+ clonotypes and to make up about 1.0-7.0% of CD8+ T cells. Those dominant clonotypes were again the most abundant among CD3+CD56-NKG2C+ cells in a few donors, at about 28.3-65%. Whether the expanded NKG2C-expressing T cell clones were specific for HCMV antigens remained unclear. Randomly selected healthy volunteers, three men and five women, were used as the eight sequenced donors. To determine HCMV serostatus, a commercial ELISA kit was used to detect HCMV-specific IgG in serum. MIGEC was used to demultiplex reads and group the reads by UMI, and MiTCR was used to assemble and quantify clonotypes. To exclude erroneous sequences, any TCR cDNA sequence not supported by at least two reads was discarded. The tcR package was used for downstream repertoire analysis, and clonotypes were matched between fractions using CDR3 nucleotide sequence together with V segment. VDJmatch was used to annotate antigen specificity against VDJdb, with one amino acid substitution allowed in CDR3.

Sequencing was performed on CD8+ T cells sorted from blood. The clonotype comes from a woman aged 18-29 years in good health. The rearrangement joined TRBV7-9 to TRBJ2-1; the best D guess is TRBD2, with 6 bases matching. The DNA sequence is given as TGTGCCAGCAGCTGGGGAGGACCCTCCTACAATGAGCAGTTCTTC. This translates into CASSWGGPSYNEQFF.